The rows below give T cell receptor beta chains drawn from one sample of a study of T cells in Graves' hyperthyroidism and ophthalmopathy. Each CDR3 protein gets one entry after TCRdb re-called the multiplex PCR reads with MiXCR. The table records approximately 410,000 distinct CDR3 sequences, roughly an eighth of them present only once. Input material: blood. The receptors were sampled from a woman in her late teens or twenties with Graves' hyperthyroidism. Each CDR3 is given with its conserved first and last residue. A D gene is named only where the DNA matches it firmly. Clone sizes are given selectively: once, few, many, or a class where the clone is expanded.

j_gene: TRBJ2-7
abundance: -
v_gene: TRBV5-8
d_gene: TRBD2
CDR3aa: CASSLGASGFYEQYF
CDR3nt: TGTGCCAGCAGCTTGGGTGCTAGCGGGTTTTACGAGCAGTACTTC

j_gene: TRBJ1-5
abundance: many
v_gene: TRBV28
d_gene: -
CDR3aa: CASKIPRGSYQPQHF
CDR3nt: TGTGCCAGCAAGATTCCCCGGGGCAGTTATCAGCCCCAGCATTTT

j_gene: TRBJ2-1
abundance: -
v_gene: TRBV10-3
d_gene: TRBD2
CDR3aa: CAISELAAGEQFF
CDR3nt: TGTGCCATCAGTGAACTAGCGGCGGGTGAGCAGTTCTTC

j_gene: TRBJ1-4
abundance: few
v_gene: TRBV28
d_gene: TRBD1
CDR3aa: CASSLSNPGDRGATNEKLFF
CDR3nt: TGTGCCAGCAGTTTATCTAACCCCGGGGACAGGGGTGCAACTAATGAAAAACTGTTTTTT

j_gene: TRBJ1-5
abundance: few
v_gene: TRBV18
d_gene: TRBD1
CDR3aa: CASSSEGAQPQHF
CDR3nt: TGTGCCAGCTCATCCGAGGGGGCTCAGCCCCAGCATTTT

j_gene: TRBJ1-1
abundance: many
v_gene: TRBV6-1
d_gene: -
CDR3aa: CASFAFGGNTEAFF
CDR3nt: TGTGCCAGCTTTGCGTTCGGGGGGAACACTGAAGCTTTCTTT

j_gene: TRBJ1-2
abundance: many
v_gene: TRBV5-1
d_gene: -
CDR3aa: CASSLEAIDNYGYTF
CDR3nt: TGCGCCAGCAGCTTGGAGGCGATCGACAACTATGGCTACACCTTC

j_gene: TRBJ2-6
abundance: -
v_gene: TRBV9
d_gene: -
CDR3aa: CASSADGANVLTF
CDR3nt: TGTGCCAGCAGCGCGGACGGGGCCAACGTCCTGACTTTC

j_gene: TRBJ2-3
abundance: -
v_gene: TRBV19
d_gene: -
CDR3aa: CASSLGRGDTQYF
CDR3nt: TGTGCCAGTAGTCTCGGGCGGGGAGATACGCAGTATTTT

j_gene: TRBJ2-7
abundance: few
v_gene: TRBV14
d_gene: TRBD2
CDR3aa: CASSRTSGHSYEQYF
CDR3nt: TGTGCCAGCAGCCGGACTAGCGGACACTCCTACGAGCAGTACTTC

j_gene: TRBJ1-4
abundance: -
v_gene: TRBV6-1
d_gene: -
CDR3aa: CASLWPSNEKLFF
CDR3nt: TGTGCCAGTTTGTGGCCCTCCAATGAAAAACTGTTTTTT

j_gene: TRBJ2-7
abundance: many
v_gene: TRBV6-5
d_gene: -
CDR3aa: CASSYRDPVDEQYF
CDR3nt: TGTGCCAGCAGTTACCGGGACCCAGTGGATGAGCAGTACTTC

j_gene: TRBJ1-1
abundance: many
v_gene: TRBV3-1
d_gene: -
CDR3aa: CASSQDRGVWTEAFF
CDR3nt: TGTGCCAGCAGCCAAGATAGGGGGGTATGGACTGAAGCTTTCTTT

j_gene: TRBJ2-1
abundance: many
v_gene: TRBV18
d_gene: -
CDR3aa: CASSPMRGSSNEQFF
CDR3nt: TGTGCCAGCTCACCAATGAGGGGGTCAAGCAATGAGCAGTTCTTC

j_gene: TRBJ1-3
abundance: few
v_gene: TRBV7-8
d_gene: TRBD1
CDR3aa: CASSSGQSGNTIYF
CDR3nt: TGTGCCAGCAGCTCGGGACAGTCTGGAAACACCATATATTTT

j_gene: TRBJ1-5
abundance: many
v_gene: TRBV6-2/TRBV6-3
d_gene: -
CDR3aa: CASSDTKNQPQHF
CDR3nt: TGTGCCAGCAGCGACACAAAAAATCAGCCCCAGCATTTT

j_gene: TRBJ2-1
abundance: many
v_gene: TRBV7-9
d_gene: TRBD2
CDR3aa: CASSLTLAEFYNEQFF
CDR3nt: TGTGCCAGCAGCTTAACCCTAGCGGAGTTCTACAATGAGCAGTTCTTC

j_gene: TRBJ2-5
abundance: few
v_gene: TRBV7-2
d_gene: TRBD2
CDR3aa: CASSLYVFRGRAAETQYF
CDR3nt: TGTGCCAGCAGCTTATATGTTTTTCGCGGGAGGGCCGCAGAGACCCAGTACTTC

j_gene: TRBJ1-1
abundance: few
v_gene: TRBV4-1
d_gene: -
CDR3aa: CASSQEAGRMPEAFF
CDR3nt: TGCGCCAGCAGCCAAGAAGCGGGCAGAATGCCTGAAGCTTTCTTT

j_gene: TRBJ1-5
abundance: many
v_gene: TRBV6-1
d_gene: -
CDR3aa: CASRAGNGFQPQHF
CDR3nt: TGTGCCAGCAGGGCGGGGAATGGGTTTCAGCCCCAGCATTTT

j_gene: TRBJ2-3
abundance: many
v_gene: TRBV3-1
d_gene: TRBD2
CDR3aa: CASSQYGLAGEGPTDTQYF
CDR3nt: TGTGCCAGCAGCCAATACGGACTAGCGGGAGAGGGGCCCACAGATACGCAGTATTTT

j_gene: TRBJ2-5
abundance: many
v_gene: TRBV28
d_gene: -
CDR3aa: CASSKAGYPQETQYF
CDR3nt: TGTGCCAGCAGTAAGGCGGGCTATCCCCAAGAGACCCAGTACTTC

j_gene: TRBJ2-3
abundance: many
v_gene: TRBV29-1
d_gene: -
CDR3aa: CSVDRGDTQYF
CDR3nt: TGCAGCGTTGACCGGGGAGATACGCAGTATTTT

j_gene: TRBJ2-7
abundance: many
v_gene: TRBV28
d_gene: -
CDR3aa: CASSPSASSYEQYF
CDR3nt: TGTGCCAGCAGCCCTAGCGCCAGCTCCTACGAGCAGTACTTC

j_gene: TRBJ1-2
abundance: many
v_gene: TRBV13
d_gene: TRBD1
CDR3aa: CASSQGQGGGYTF
CDR3nt: TGTGCCAGCAGCCAGGGACAGGGAGGTGGCTACACCTTC

j_gene: TRBJ2-5
abundance: -
v_gene: TRBV9
d_gene: TRBD1
CDR3aa: CASSDGTGAGETQYF
CDR3nt: TGTGCCAGCAGCGATGGGACAGGGGCGGGAGAGACCCAGTACTTC

j_gene: TRBJ1-2
abundance: many
v_gene: TRBV30
d_gene: -
CDR3aa: CAWSVSRVSNYGYTF
CDR3nt: TGTGCCTGGAGTGTATCCAGAGTTTCTAACTATGGCTACACCTTC

j_gene: TRBJ2-3
abundance: many
v_gene: TRBV2
d_gene: TRBD2
CDR3aa: CASSANSGRSTDTQYF
CDR3nt: TGTGCCAGCAGTGCCAATAGCGGGAGGAGCACAGATACGCAGTATTTT

j_gene: TRBJ2-3
abundance: many
v_gene: TRBV12-3/TRBV12-4
d_gene: -
CDR3aa: CASSTDSTDTQYF
CDR3nt: TGTGCCAGCTCCACTGACTCCACAGATACGCAGTATTTT

j_gene: TRBJ2-3
abundance: many
v_gene: TRBV12-3/TRBV12-4
d_gene: TRBD2
CDR3aa: CASIRTSASTDTQYF
CDR3nt: TGTGCCAGCATCCGGACTAGTGCTAGCACAGATACGCAGTATTTT

j_gene: TRBJ2-1
abundance: many
v_gene: TRBV28
d_gene: TRBD2
CDR3aa: CATLGRGAYNEQFF
CDR3nt: TGTGCCACCCTCGGGCGGGGGGCTTACAATGAGCAGTTCTTC

j_gene: TRBJ2-2
abundance: -
v_gene: TRBV7-3
d_gene: -
CDR3aa: CASSFPGDGELFF
CDR3nt: TGTGCCAGCAGCTTCCCCGGGGACGGGGAGCTGTTTTTT